This TCR beta chain stems from a study of cytomegalovirus exposure and HLA in healthy donors. Overall study findings and caveats: Roughly even sequencing depth across donors was the assumption behind the presence/absence analyses.

Germline-derived CDR1 and CDR2 are SGHDT and YYEEEE. V lost 4 bases and J lost 3; bases outside the gene matches: 16. There are 18 residues in the CDR3. Note on this clone: Its specificity is not known.

Amplification used 60 Vbeta primers and 13 Jbeta primers. Clones were read by immunoSEQ multiplex PCR, and TCRdb kept only the in-frame ones, dropping some. The sample carries approximately 210,000 clones, over 80% recorded once. The sequence derives from a man aged 40-55 years in good health and CMV-seropositive. This chain connects TRBV5-6 to TRBJ1-2, with 9 bases that match TRBD1. The sample taken for sequencing was PBMCs. CDR3 coding DNA: TGTGCCAGCAGCCCCCCGATACTGGGGACAGGGTTATACTATGGCTACACCTTC. This codes for CASSPPILGTGLYYGYTF.